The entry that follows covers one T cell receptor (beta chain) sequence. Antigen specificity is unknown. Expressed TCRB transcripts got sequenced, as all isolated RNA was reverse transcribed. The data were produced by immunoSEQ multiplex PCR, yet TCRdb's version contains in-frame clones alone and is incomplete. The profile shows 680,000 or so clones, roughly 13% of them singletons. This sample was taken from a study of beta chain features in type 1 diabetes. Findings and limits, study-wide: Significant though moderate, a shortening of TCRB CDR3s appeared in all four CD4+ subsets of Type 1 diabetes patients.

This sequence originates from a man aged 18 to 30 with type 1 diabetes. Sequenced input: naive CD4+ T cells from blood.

This chain's CDR3 is CASSDEEGTGQFF. The CDR3 DNA sequence: TGTGCCAGCAGTGACGAAGAGGGTACCGGGCAGTTCTTC. The chain recombines TRBV6-4 with TRBJ2-1, with a weak D call TRBD2 (5 bases). Germline V gene sequence: CDR1 MRHNA, CDR2 SNTAGT. The germline V and J ends were trimmed by 2 bases and 12 bases, with 14 bases remaining between them. The CDR3 sequence is 13 residues long.